This T cell receptor (beta chain) was recorded in a study of Graves' ophthalmopathy and Graves' hyperthyroidism (dated by TCRdb to 2017 to 2018). For context, the study as a whole: Hyperthyroidism was considered stable if no progression to ophthalmopathy occurred within 18 months of follow-up. Following sampling, methimazole starting at 30 mg daily was administered to hyperthyroidism patients, and high-dose intravenous methylprednisolone was administered to ophthalmopathy patients. In total, approximately 140 blood samples were TCR-sequenced: around 42 ophthalmopathy, over 70 hyperthyroidism and approximately 17 hyperthyroidism-to-ophthalmopathy patients. To tell Graves' ophthalmopathy apart from Graves' hyperthyroidism, and to predict which patients would progress to ophthalmopathy, the study relied on TCR beta repertoire signatures. In roughly 6 hyperthyroidism patients, the T-cell repertoire of thyroid tissue was compared with the T-cell repertoire of blood. A discovery set of 95 to 100 patients (more than 40 ophthalmopathy, 55 to 60 stable hyperthyroidism) was enrolled to explore V-J signatures distinguishing ophthalmopathy from hyperthyroidism. For independent validation, a separate cohort was made up of fewer than 20 hyperthyroidism patients plus 17 patients who later progressed from hyperthyroidism to ophthalmopathy. Study-wide findings and limitations: No statistical method was used to set the sample size in advance, and the investigators knew which group each participant was assigned to. Among expanded thyroid clonotypes with frequency above 0.001, most also showed up in blood, which suggests that blood repertoires may reflect the thyroid immune response. In validation, the model predicted ophthalmopathy progression with more than 55% sensitivity and approximately 78% specificity; roughly 11 predicted patients were CT-confirmed with GO in a median of about 7.1 months. In cross-validation, the 13-signature model distinguished ophthalmopathy from stable hyperthyroidism with about 90% sensitivity and 81.08% specificity, while in the test set the corresponding values were roughly 80% and 75%.

TCR beta CDR3 regions were amplified from RNA transcripts for repertoire sequencing. The first round of RT-PCR was done with HTBI primers and the Qiagen OneStep RT-PCR kit, and was followed by a second round of multiplex PCR, then size selection and purification. Sequencing of the libraries was carried out on an Illumina HiSeq2000 in paired-end mode with 100 bp reads. The authors' analysis ran thus. SOAPnuke was used for read processing, and reads with adapters, uncalled bases, a mean Phred below 15, or no exact constant-primer or identifier match were discarded. COPE v1.2.5 was used to merge high-quality paired reads. Clonotypes were defined as unique nucleotide sequences and were aligned to IMGT TRB V, D and J references using MiTCR v1.1. The analysis was limited to V-J combinations with a frequency above 0.0001, which together covered 98% to 99.2% of repertoires. For each V-J combination, a TCR clonal expansion and chaos score was defined as the ratio of F50 clonal expansion to chaos observed in the TCRdist matrix. Welch's t-statistics and random forest were used to reduce the features to around 13 V-J combinations, which were then used as input to a naive Bayes classifier. Thyroid-blood repertoire similarity was quantified with the Morisita-Horn index. TCRdb redid the processing of the public reads, applying fastp at Q25 and MiXCR, and retained in-frame beta chains. Each entry merges the rows of one CDR3 protein and shows their most common DNA and genes. TCRdb, not the authors, supplied the V and J calls. The sample profile shows 500,000 to 700,000 distinct CDR3 sequences; approximately 37% of them were found once. Of the sample, approximately 4.1% is held by the ten largest clones.

The hyperthyroidism patients were 18 to 65 years old and newly diagnosed, with a disease duration of less than 2 months. Patients with other autoimmune diseases, uncontrolled infections, pregnancy or lactation were excluded. Diagnosis was based on clinical symptoms, serum thyroxine, TRAb, thyroid ultrasound and orbital computed tomography. Total RNA was extracted with Trizol reagent and quality-checked on an Agilent 2100 Bioanalyzer. Worth noting for this clonotype: It has no known antigen specificity. The sample holds no much larger clone one base away, and base qualities are not on file.

The cysteine opens and the phenylalanine closes a CDR3 of 15 amino acids. Only the CDR3 portion is preserved as DNA: 45 bases, with reading frame beginning at the first base. V is cut back by 4 bases and J by 4 bases, with 5 bases in the junction unmatched. CDR1 and CDR2 were assigned from the germline V gene as SGHDT and YYEEEE. This clonotype was obtained from an adult man with Graves' hyperthyroidism. The sequenced sample was peripheral blood or thyroid tissue (not recorded which). The V and J segments used are TRBV5-6 and TRBJ2-7; 13 bases in the junction line up with TRBD2. The DNA is as follows: TGTGCCAGCAGCCAACTAGCGGGGGGGAGTTACGAGCAGTACTTC. Translated, this gives CASSQLAGGSYEQYF.